Listed below are T cell receptor beta chains from one sample, sequenced in a study of T-cell memory formation after mild COVID-19. TCRdb independently ran MiXCR on the 5' RACE reads; one entry per CDR3 protein. Here the sample spans 280,000 or so distinct CDR3 sequences, 8.2% being singletons. The sample was PBMCs or a T cell subset sorted from them (not recorded which). Every receptor here comes from a man younger than 35 who had mild COVID-19 (a few samples of this study predate the infection). Cell type and time point are not known. The CDR3 runs from the conserved cysteine through the conserved F or W. A D gene is named only where the DNA matches it firmly. A row's size may be missing; if present it is once, few, many or a size class.

clone size	CDR3 length	V gene	D gene	J gene	CDR3 DNA	CDR3 protein
-	17	TRBV7-6	-	TRBJ2-6	TGTGCCAGCAGCTTAGAAAAGGTCTTGTCTGGGGCCAACGTCCTGACTTTC	CASSLEKVLSGANVLTF
-	14	TRBV6-5	-	TRBJ1-5	TGTGCCAGCAGTTACTCGGGACCATATCAGCCCCAGCATTTT	CASSYSGPYQPQHF
-	18	TRBV6-6	-	TRBJ2-6	TGTGCCAGCAGTTACGGTTGGACAAGTTACTCTGGGGCCAACGTCCTGACTTTC	CASSYGWTSYSGANVLTF
few	14	TRBV6-5	-	TRBJ1-4	TGTGCCAGCAGCCAACTCGCCTTGGGGGAAAAACTGTTTTTT	CASSQLALGEKLFF
-	16	TRBV5-1	-	TRBJ1-1	TGCGCCAGCAGCTTGGAACGGGGTCTCATGAACACTGAAGCTTTCTTT	CASSLERGLMNTEAFF
many	13	TRBV5-1	-	TRBJ2-3	TGCGCCAGCAGAGAGGGATACACAGATACGCAGTATTTT	CASREGYTDTQYF
few	15	TRBV3-1	-	TRBJ1-3	TGTGCCAGCAGCCAAGAAGAGTGGGGAAGAAACACCATATATTTT	CASSQEEWGRNTIYF
many	17	TRBV7-8	-	TRBJ2-2	TGTGCCAGCACCTTCCCCCGACTGCTCGCGAACACCGGGGAGCTGTTTTTT	CASTFPRLLANTGELFF
few	17	TRBV3-1	-	TRBJ2-2	TGTGCCAGCAGCCGAAGAACACAGTCCTTGGGGACCGGGGAGCTGTTTTTT	CASSRRTQSLGTGELFF
few	16	TRBV25-1	-	TRBJ1-4	TGTGCCAGCAGTGAATTCAAGGGAATATATGGCGAAAAACTGTTTTTT	CASSEFKGIYGEKLFF
-	12	TRBV6-5	-	TRBJ2-5	TGTGCCAGCAGTGCTGGGGGTCAGACCCAGTACTTC	CASSAGGQTQYF
-	14	TRBV18	TRBD1	TRBJ2-7	TGTGCCAGCTCTCACGGACAGGGGGCTGACGAGCAGTACTTC	CASSHGQGADEQYF
many	13	TRBV20-1	-	TRBJ2-7	TGCAGTGCCCCCAGGGGGGGCTCCTACGAGCAGTACTTC	CSAPRGGSYEQYF
few	15	TRBV9	TRBD2	TRBJ2-1	TGTGCCAGCATCCCCCGGGGGGGCAGTGAGGATGAGCAGTTCTTC	CASIPRGGSEDEQFF
few	12	TRBV6-5	-	TRBJ2-1	TGTGCCAGCAGTTACTCATCCGGAGCGCAGTTCTTC	CASSYSSGAQFF
-	14	TRBV12-3/TRBV12-4	TRBD1	TRBJ1-1	TGTGCCAGCAGTTCGACAGGGATGAGCACTGAAGCTTTCTTT	CASSSTGMSTEAFF
many	15	TRBV4-3	-	TRBJ2-5	TGCGCCAGCAGCCGCCTCGCGGGGTCCGGGCAGACCCAGTACTTC	CASSRLAGSGQTQYF
-	17	TRBV29-1	TRBD2	TRBJ2-2	TGCAGCGTTGAAACGAGCATAGCGGGGGGGCCGGCCGGGGAGCTGTTTTTT	CSVETSIAGGPAGELFF
once	14	TRBV2	-	TRBJ1-3	TGTGCCAGCAGTGAAAGAAGGGGTGGAAACACCATATATTTT	CASSERRGGNTIYF
many	17	TRBV7-3	TRBD2	TRBJ2-1	TGTGCCAGCAGCCCCTCCAAGGAGCGGGGGAGCTACAATGAGCAGTTCTTC	CASSPSKERGSYNEQFF
many	16	TRBV15	TRBD1	TRBJ1-2	TGTGCCACCAGCAGAGCGACAGGGATCGGAGGCTATGGCTACACCTTC	CATSRATGIGGYGYTF
few	15	TRBV28	-	TRBJ2-2	TGTGCCAGCAGCCCCGGGACGGTGGGCACCGGGGAGCTGTTTTTT	CASSPGTVGTGELFF
many	15	TRBV6-2/TRBV6-3	-	TRBJ2-1	TGTGCCAGCAGTTACCTGGGGAGCTCCTACAATGAGCAGTTCTTC	CASSYLGSSYNEQFF
-	14	TRBV20-1	-	TRBJ2-5	TGCAGTGCAGCTGGGGCGGGGCTCGAAGAGACCCAGTACTTC	CSAAGAGLEETQYF
many	11	TRBV20-1	-	TRBJ2-3	TGCAGTGCTAGCCTCTGGGATACGCAGTATTTT	CSASLWDTQYF
few	16	TRBV6-2/TRBV6-3	-	TRBJ2-2	TGTGCCAGCAGTGCCTTTTGGGCAGCGAACACCGGGGAGCTGTTTTTT	CASSAFWAANTGELFF
few	16	TRBV6-2/TRBV6-3	-	TRBJ2-2	TGTGCCAGCAGATCACCTGACAGGCTGAACACCGGGGAGCTGTTTTTT	CASRSPDRLNTGELFF
few	13	TRBV24-1	-	TRBJ2-2	TGTGCCACCAGGCGGGACAACACCGGGGAGCTGTTTTTT	CATRRDNTGELFF
-	15	TRBV7-2	TRBD2	TRBJ2-3	TGTGCCAGCAGCTTAACGGGACTAGCGGGGGTAACGCAGTATTTT	CASSLTGLAGVTQYF
few	11	TRBV7-6	-	TRBJ2-1	TGTGCCAGCAGCTCGGCCAATGAGCAGTTCTTC	CASSSANEQFF
-	15	TRBV24-1	-	TRBJ2-3	TGTGCCACCAGTGAGGTGGGAAGGGGCACAGATACGCAGTATTTT	CATSEVGRGTDTQYF
few	15	TRBV18	TRBD1	TRBJ1-1	TGTGCCAGCTCACCAGGTCTTCTACAGGGGGCTGAAGCTTTCTTT	CASSPGLLQGAEAFF
-	15	TRBV27	-	TRBJ2-1	TGTGCCAGCAGTAGTAGTTTAAGCTCCTACAATGAGCAGTTCTTC	CASSSSLSSYNEQFF
many	15	TRBV7-2	-	TRBJ1-1	TGTGCCAGCAGCTTACAGGCAGGGATGAACACTGAAGCTTTCTTT	CASSLQAGMNTEAFF
many	14	TRBV7-6	-	TRBJ2-7	TGTGCCAGCCGAGAGAGACCGAGCTCCTACGAGCAGTACTTC	CASRERPSSYEQYF
-	15	TRBV5-1	TRBD2	TRBJ2-2	TGCGCCAGCAGCGCCGGACTAGCGGGGGCCGGGGAGCTGTTTTTT	CASSAGLAGAGELFF
-	14	TRBV4-3	-	TRBJ2-2	TGCGCCAGCAGCCAAGATCTCTCTGGCGGGGAGCTGTTTTTT	CASSQDLSGGELFF
many	13	TRBV6-5	-	TRBJ1-2	TGTGCCAGCAGTTACACGGGCTTGTATGGCTACACCTTC	CASSYTGLYGYTF
many	16	TRBV6-2/TRBV6-3	TRBD2	TRBJ2-1	TGTGCCAGCAGCCCTGGACTAGCGGGGGAGGATCGAGAGCAGTTCTTC	CASSPGLAGEDREQFF
many	12	TRBV2	-	TRBJ2-7	TGTGCCAGCAAGGCAGGCTACTCCGAGCAGTACTTC	CASKAGYSEQYF
few	15	TRBV20-1	TRBD2	TRBJ2-5	TGCAGTGCTAGAGATCTGGCTAGCGGGGAAGAGACCCAGTACTTC	CSARDLASGEETQYF
-	16	TRBV15	-	TRBJ2-7	TGTGCCACCAGCATACAATCCGGGCCCGGGGGTTACGAGCAGTACTTC	CATSIQSGPGGYEQYF
many	13	TRBV5-6	-	TRBJ2-3	TGTGCCAGCAGCTTAGGGGCCACAGATACGCAGTATTTT	CASSLGATDTQYF
few	15	TRBV6-9	TRBD1	TRBJ2-5	TGTGCCAGCAGTTATTCGGACAGGGGAATGGAGACCCAGTACTTC	CASSYSDRGMETQYF
-	21	TRBV27	TRBD1	TRBJ2-6	TGTGCCAGCAGTTTTCAGCGGACCAGACAGGGGCTCTTAAAAGGGGCCAACGTCCTGACTTTC	CASSFQRTRQGLLKGANVLTF